This TCR beta chain was sequenced during a study of T cell clonotyping in hematopoietic cell transplantation. The time point denotes: recipient sample about 28 days before transplant, after cytoreduction. Germline lookup yields CDR1 SGHNT and CDR2 YYREEE (reference sequence). V was cut by 1 base and J by 5 bases, with 5 bases left in between. The CDR3 is 12 residues long. Sequencing used immunoSEQ multiplex PCR; TCRdb keeps in-frame clones, though not all of them. Of 25,000 to 30,000 clones in the sample, more than 70% were seen once. The receptor comes from a man aged 35-49 years with acute myeloid leukemia. Some clones in this sample may be carry-over from other donors' samples. The chain joins TRBV5-4 to TRBJ2-3; no firm D call. The material sequenced was peripheral blood mononuclear cells, taken before stem cell transplant. CDR3 in DNA: TGTGCCAGCAGCTTGTTTTTAGATACGCAGTATTTT. It is translated as CASSLFLDTQYF.